This T cell receptor beta chain was retrieved from a study of shared clonotypes between healthy human individuals. The CDR3 spans 14 residues. Germline assignment: CDR1 SEHNR and CDR2 FQNEAQ (reference sequence). The V end lost 6 bases, the J end lost 4 bases, and 13 bases lay between the germline ends. Clones were read by immunoSEQ multiplex PCR, and TCRdb kept only the in-frame ones, dropping some. Of over 1.4 million clones in the sample, around 97% were seen once. The chain has TRBV7-9 and TRBJ2-1; D might be TRBD2 (5 bases). The clonotype originates from a man younger than 40 in good health. The sample was naive CD4+ T cells sorted from blood. Subset of the sample: CD45RA+ positively selected. CDR3 protein: CASSQVDSYNEQFF. Written as DNA, the CDR3 is TGTGCCAGCAGTCAGGTGGACTCTTACAATGAGCAGTTCTTC.